This paragraph reports one T cell receptor beta chain. Stated time point: persistent/refractory GD, antithyroid drugs over 5 years with positive TRAb. Generation of the TCR library employed RNA extracted from PBMCs. The record originates from a study of regulatory T cells in long-lasting Graves disease. TCR beta libraries were built with iRepertoire HTBI primers and Arm-PCR of CDR3 regions. TCRdb recomputed calls from the multiplex PCR reads with MiXCR, one row per CDR3 protein. The table records about 660,000 distinct CDR3 sequences, around 30% of them present only once. Trimming cost V 2 bases and J 0 bases, with 11 bases left between them. CDR1 and CDR2 from the germline V gene are KGHSH and LQKENI. The CDR3 runs to 15 residues.

The receptor's source is a female donor with Graves disease. Sequenced here: peripheral blood mononuclear cells (PBMCs), sampled when the disease was refractory, from a patient treated with antithyroid drugs. V and J are TRBV18 and TRBJ2-7; D is possibly TRBD1 (5 bases). The CDR3 bases are TGTGCCAGCTCACCAGAACAGGACCGCTCCTACGAGCAGTACTTC. It codes for CASSPEQDRSYEQYF. The variable domain in full, completed from reference TRBV18 and TRBJ2-7, reads NAGVMQNPRHLVRRRGQEARLRCSPMKGHSHVYWYRQLPEEGLKFMVYLQKENIIDESGMPKERFSAEFPKEGPSILRIQQVVRGDSAAYFCASSPEQDRSYEQYFGPGTRLTVT.